The 20 T cell receptor beta chains given below trace back to one sample, sequenced in a study of radiotherapy plus CTLA-4 blockade in lung cancer. Clones were sequenced by immunoSEQ multiplex PCR, and TCRdb holds only the in-frame ones, with some missing. The sample holds about 38,000 clones, 80% to 90% seen once. Sequenced material: peripheral blood, taken from a patient treated with radiotherapy plus ipilimumab. All receptors derive from a human donor with non-small cell lung cancer whose response to radiotherapy plus ipilimumab could not be evaluated.

The V call is TRBV9, the J call TRBJ2-3; TRBD2 agrees at 9 bases. J was trimmed by 5 bases and V by 3 bases; bases with no gene match: 10. The germline gives CDR1 SGDLS, CDR2 YYNGEE. The CDR3 is 16 residues long. CDR3 sequence: CASSGLAGAGVDTQYF. The CDR3 DNA is TGTGCCAGCAGCGGATTAGCGGGAGCCGGGGTAGATACGCAGTATTTT.

The genes are TRBV19 and TRBJ1-1; D is unclear. CDR1 is LNHDA, CDR2 SQIVND, per germline (reference sequence). The CDR3 spans 17 residues. Trimming stripped 7 bases from V and 1 base from J, with 22 bases between. CDR3 residues: CASTPLGILGPNTEAFF. The CDR3 bases are TGTGCCAGTACCCCTCTAGGAATCCTCGGCCCGAACACTGAAGCTTTCTTT.

The genes are TRBV9 and TRBJ2-7, with no clear D. V lost 0 bases, J lost 7 bases, and 17 bases lay in between. The CDR3 spans 15 residues. The V gene's germline CDR1 is SGDLS and CDR2 YYNGEE. CDR3: CASSVDRGSLGEQYF. DNA for the CDR3: TGTGCCAGCAGCGTAGATCGAGGATCCCTTGGGGAGCAGTACTTC.

This clone has only a few counts. This sequence joins TRBV19 and TRBJ2-2; D is ambiguous. Trimming took off 6 bases at V and 7 bases at J, with 12 bases between the two ends. This CDR3 is built from 13 residues. Germline V lookup: CDR1 LNHDA, CDR2 SQIVND (reference sequence). As DNA, the CDR3 is TGTGCCAGTAGGGAGTGGAGAGGCGGGGAGCTGTTTTTT. This encodes CASREWRGGELFF.

This rearrangement joins TRBV7-9 to TRBJ2-6; D is unresolved. The CDR3 totals 12 residues. The germline V gene encodes CDR1 SEHNR and CDR2 FQNEAQ (reference sequence). V lost 5 bases, J lost 12 bases, and 11 bases lay in between. The CDR3 nucleotides are TGTGCCAGCAGCCCTACACTAAGCGTCCTGACTTTC. It specifies CASSPTLSVLTF.

The chain links TRBV5-1 to TRBJ2-3; TRBD2 aligns across 9 bases. The ends lost 0 bases at V and 3 bases at J; junction bases unmatched: 5. CDR3 length: 16 amino acids. The germline gives CDR1 SGHRS, CDR2 YFSETQ. Here the CDR3 reads CASSLGGLAGTDTQYF. Written as DNA, the CDR3 is TGCGCCAGCAGCTTGGGTGGGCTAGCGGGGACAGATACGCAGTATTTT.

This clone was recorded a few times. The chain employs TRBV6-5 and TRBJ2-2; maybe TRBD1 (6 bases). V lost 0 bases and J 4 bases, leaving 6 bases between the germline ends. The CDR3 is 14 residues long. Looked up from germline, CDR1 is MNHEY and CDR2 is SVGAGI. The CDR3 bases are TGTGCCAGCAGTTACTCGGACAGCACCGGGGAGCTGTTTTTT. Translated: CASSYSDSTGELFF.

The count of this clone is one. CDR3 loop: CASSKDGVPSGRVEQYF. The CDR3 DNA is TGTGCCAGCAGCAAAGATGGAGTCCCTAGCGGGAGGGTCGAGCAGTACTTC. This chain links TRBV21-1 with TRBJ2-7; the table names TRBD2, a call not compared with the DNA. TRBV21-1 is described as a pseudogene. This CDR3 has 17 amino acids.

A remark on this clone: A read error may produce the germline difference seen at one junction end. The CDR3 DNA reads TGTGCCAGCAGCGTAGACGGGGGGGGAGCGGGATTTGTTCACTTC. This translates into CASSVDGGGAGFVHF. The J gene is TRBJ2-4, the V gene TRBV9, with 8 bases matching TRBD2. CDR1 and CDR2 from the germline V gene are SGDLS and YYNGEE. CDR3 length: 15 residues.

The chain combines TRBV27 with TRBJ1-2, with TRBD1 identical over 7 bases. Germline CDR1 MNHEY, CDR2 SMNVEV (reference sequence). V gave up 6 bases and J gave up 7 bases; unmatched junction bases: 8. The CDR3 runs to 13 residues. The CDR3 sequence: CASSLDRVSGYTF. The DNA of the CDR3 is TGTGCCAGCAGCCTCGACAGGGTCTCTGGCTACACCTTC.

The rearrangement links TRBV10-3 to TRBJ2-7; D ambiguous. This CDR3 has 12 residues. Trimming left V 8 bases short and J 4 bases short, with 12 bases between. Germline V gives CDR1 ENHRY, CDR2 SYGVKD. The CDR3 sequence is CAIGRSQYEQYF. For the CDR3, the DNA is TGTGCCATCGGCCGATCCCAATACGAGCAGTACTTC.

The chain combines TRBV5-1 with TRBJ2-3; D possibly corresponds to TRBD2 (6 bases). V lost 0 bases, J lost 3 bases, and 11 bases lay in between. Germline V CDR1 and CDR2: SGHRS, YFSETQ. The CDR3 is 15 amino acids. The CDR3 region is CASSLDGRVTDTQYF. As DNA, the CDR3 is TGCGCCAGCAGCTTGGACGGGAGAGTAACAGATACGCAGTATTTT.

The gene calls are TRBV6-1 and TRBJ1-5, with D uncertain. The CDR3 contains 14 residues. Trimming took off 7 bases at V and 7 bases at J, with 17 bases between the two ends. Germline CDR1 MNHNS, CDR2 SASEGT. The CDR3 DNA sequence: TGTGCCAGCATTCCCCCCGGGGTTGAACAGCCCCAGCATTTT. Its translation is CASIPPGVEQPQHF.

The CDR3 loop is CASSHGRGIQSNEQFF. Written as DNA, the CDR3 is TGTGCCAGCAGCCACGGGCGGGGCATTCAAAGCAATGAGCAGTTCTTC. The chain has TRBV14 and TRBJ2-1; a weak D match, TRBD2 (6 bases). Germline-derived CDR1 and CDR2 are SGHDN and FVKESK. V shed 3 bases and J shed 6 bases, with 18 bases lying between them. The CDR3 length is 16 residues.

The chain employs TRBV5-1 and TRBJ2-5; 9 bases match TRBD2. Per the germline V gene, CDR1 is SGHRS and CDR2 is YFSETQ. The trim removed 1 base at V and 3 bases at J, leaving 4 bases unmatched. The CDR3 contains 15 residues. Here the CDR3 reads CASSLLLAGEETQYF. The CDR3 bases are TGCGCCAGCAGCTTGTTATTAGCGGGAGAAGAGACCCAGTACTTC. Variable domain in full (rest from reference TRBV5-1 and TRBJ2-5): KAGVTQTPRYLIKTRGQQVTLSCSPISGHRSVSWYQQTPGQGLQFLFEYFSETQRNKGNFPGRFSGRQFSNSRSEMNVSTLELGDSALYLCASSLLLAGEETQYFGPGTRLLVL.

The rearrangement joins TRBV19 to TRBJ1-6; 8 bases are a match to TRBD1. The J segment lost 9 bases and the V segment lost 10 bases, leaving 8 bases of the junction unmatched. Germline assignment: CDR1 LNHDA and CDR2 SQIVND (reference sequence). This CDR3 region has 13 residues. The CDR3: CATKTGVGSPLHF. CDR3 sequence (DNA): TGTGCCACTAAGACAGGGGTCGGTTCACCCCTCCACTTT.

The chain is built from TRBV29-1 and TRBJ2-1; the D gene is possibly TRBD1 (6 bases). This CDR3 contains 13 residues. V dropped 4 bases and J dropped 12 bases, with 19 bases sitting between them. Germline V gene data show CDR1 as SQVTM and CDR2 as ANQGSEA. CDR3 in amino acids: CSVGGSRGRRQFF. CDR3 sequence (DNA): TGCAGCGTTGGTGGGTCCAGGGGACGTCGGCAGTTCTTC.

This sequence joins TRBV4-2 and TRBJ1-2; D unresolved. Trimming removed 0 bases from V and 0 bases from J, with 5 bases in between. CDR1 is LGHNA and CDR2 is YNFKEQ in the germline V gene. CDR3 length equals 14 residues. Written as DNA, the CDR3 is TGTGCCAGCAGCCAAGAAGCCGCTAACTATGGCTACACCTTC. It encodes CASSQEAANYGYTF.

This clone appeared once. The chain uses TRBV6-5 and TRBJ1-2; D may be TRBD1 (5 bases). The germline CDR1 and CDR2 sequences are MNHEY and SVGAGI. The CDR3 runs to 15 residues. V was clipped by 6 bases and J by 3 bases, with 17 bases between them. In DNA form, the CDR3 reads TGTGCCAGCAGGGGAAGGGGAGGGCCCGACTATGGCTACACCTTC. This codes for CASRGRGGPDYGYTF.

This chain uses TRBV7-9 with TRBJ2-1, with 7 bases aligning to TRBD1. Germline lookup yields CDR1 SEHNR and CDR2 FQNEAQ (reference sequence). V lost 5 bases to trimming and J lost 9 bases; unmatched junction nucleotides: 7. The CDR3 is 13 residues long. CDR3 in amino acids: CASSMTGSGEQFF. CDR3 in DNA: TGTGCCAGCAGCATGACAGGGAGCGGTGAGCAGTTCTTC.